These 19 T cell receptor beta chains share one sample of origin, sequenced in a study of somatic mutations in cytotoxic T cells in rheumatoid arthritis. Only in-frame clones appear in the TCRdb table, and some are missing; sequencing was by immunoSEQ multiplex PCR. Here the sample spans over 1,100 clones, roughly 72% being singletons. The sample taken for sequencing was CD8+ T cells sorted from blood. The receptors shown here come from an adult with rheumatoid arthritis.

The chain has TRBV11-2 and TRBJ1-6; D may be TRBD1 (6 bases). CDR3 size: 17 residues. Germline CDR1 SGHAT, CDR2 FQNNGV. Trimming left V 5 bases short and J 1 base short, with 15 bases between. As DNA, the CDR3 is TGTGCCAGCAGCCCCAGGGCAGGGGCATCCTATAATTCACCCCTCCACTTT. This codes for CASSPRAGASYNSPLHF.

V is TRBV9 and J is TRBJ2-2, with D unclear. Germline CDR1 reads SGDLS; CDR2 reads YYNGEE. V was pared by 4 bases and J by 5 bases, with 6 bases between. The CDR3 extends over 12 amino acids. CDR3 sequence: CASSYGTGELFF. DNA for the CDR3: TGTGCCAGCAGCTACGGGACCGGGGAGCTGTTTTTT. Drawing the rest from reference TRBV9 and TRBJ2-2, the complete variable domain is DSGVTQTPKHLITATGQRVTLRCSPRSGDLSVYWYQQSLDQGLQFLIQYYNGEERAKGNILERFSAQQFPDLHSELNLSSLELGDSALYFCASSYGTGELFFGEGSRLTVL.

J is TRBJ2-7 and V is TRBV6-5, with D tentatively TRBD2 (6 bases). V lost 2 bases and J 1 base, leaving 15 bases between the germline ends. CDR1 and CDR2 from the germline V gene are MNHEY and SVGAGI. The CDR3 extends over 16 amino acids. Written as DNA, the CDR3 is TGTGCCAGCAGTTACGTCCAGGGAGGTTCGTCCTACGAGCAGTACTTC. It yields the protein CASSYVQGGSSYEQYF.

This clone occurred once. As DNA, the CDR3 is TGTGCCAGCAGTTTAGGTATGGCCTACGAGCAGTACTTC. This gives the protein CASSLGMAYEQYF. The chain employs TRBV27 and TRBJ2-7, with D unclear. Germline CDR1 is MNHEY and CDR2 is SMNVEV (reference sequence). This CDR3 has 13 residues. V was trimmed by 2 bases and J by 2 bases, leaving 7 bases between them.

V and J are TRBV21-1 and TRBJ1-2. TRBV21-1 is assigned pseudogene status. This CDR3 has 17 residues. The CDR3 spells CASSPTETITPNYGYTF. Here the CDR3 DNA reads TGTGCCAGCAGCCCGACCGAAACGATCACACCTAACTATGGCTACACCTTC.

The chain joins TRBV13 to TRBJ2-5; 7 bases fit TRBD1. The J call is in doubt because the DNA end fits TRBJ2-7 better. From germline, CDR1 is PRHDT and CDR2 FYEKMQ (reference sequence). The length of the CDR3 is 15 residues. In DNA, the CDR3 is TGTGCCAGCAGCTTAAGGGACAGAACGGCCTACGAGCAGTACTTC. It encodes CASSLRDRTAYEQYF.

This chain joins TRBV5-8 and TRBJ2-3, with 8 bases that match TRBD1. J gave up 7 bases and V 1 base, and 5 bases lay outside the gene matches. Germline loops: CDR1 SGHTS, CDR2 YDEGEE. This CDR3 contains 14 residues. The CDR3 is CASSLSTGAHTQYF. The DNA for the CDR3 is TGTGCCAGCAGCTTGTCGACAGGGGCTCATACGCAGTATTTT.

The rearrangement joins TRBV6-6 to TRBJ2-6; D is ambiguous. Germline V gene lookup returns CDR1 MNHNY and CDR2 SVGAGI (reference sequence). The CDR3 spans 16 residues. V lost 6 bases to trimming and J lost 0 bases, with 12 bases between them. This CDR3 is CASSPPGLSGANVLTF. The CDR3 nucleotides read TGTGCCAGCAGCCCCCCCGGGCTCTCTGGGGCCAACGTCCTGACTTTC.

This sequence joins TRBV27 and TRBJ2-2, with TRBD1 matching over 7 bases. V was clipped by 10 bases and J by 3 bases; unmatched bases: 5. This CDR3 has 13 amino acids. Germline-derived CDR1 and CDR2 are MNHEY and SMNVEV (reference sequence). The CDR3 bases are TGTGCCACACTCCAGGGGGACACCGGGGAGCTGTTTTTT. It yields the protein CATLQGDTGELFF.

V usage is TRBV5-1 and J usage is TRBJ2-7; 9 nucleotides agree with TRBD2. J gave up 2 bases and V 4 bases, and 4 bases lay outside the gene matches. The CDR3 has 14 amino acids. Germline CDR1 reads SGHRS; CDR2 reads YFSETQ. This CDR3 is CASSERGATYEQYF. In DNA, the CDR3 is TGCGCCAGCAGCGAGCGGGGGGCGACCTACGAGCAGTACTTC.

The chain employs TRBV19 and TRBJ2-1, with 15 bases matching TRBD2. The CDR3 sequence is 16 residues long. Germline V gene lookup returns CDR1 LNHDA and CDR2 SQIVND (reference sequence). The V gene end was trimmed by 5 bases and the J gene end by 2 bases; junction bases not matched to a gene: 1. CDR3 sequence: CASSWTSGGAYNEQFF. The CDR3 DNA sequence: TGTGCCAGTAGTTGGACTAGCGGGGGGGCCTACAATGAGCAGTTCTTC.

This clone was seen a single time. V is TRBV14 and J is TRBJ2-7, with a tentative D call TRBD2 (6 bases). V was pared by 2 bases and J by 2 bases, with 19 bases between. Looked up from germline, CDR1 is SGHDN and CDR2 is FVKESK. The length of the CDR3 is 17 residues. The CDR3 DNA reads TGTGCCAGCAGCCAATGGGGTCGGGGGTCTAAGACCTACGAGCAGTACTTC. Translated, it gives CASSQWGRGSKTYEQYF. Using reference TRBV14 and TRBJ2-7 for the parts outside the CDR3, the full variable domain is EAGVTQFPSHSVIEKGQTVTLRCDPISGHDNLYWYRRVMGKEIKFLLHFVKESKQDESGMPNNRFLAERTGGTYSTLKVQPAELEDSGVYFCASSQWGRGSKTYEQYFGPGTRLTVT.

V gene TRBV6-4 combines with J gene TRBJ2-3; 14 positions match TRBD2. With 6 bases clipped from V and 4 bases from J, the junction kept 3 bases outside the gene matches. The CDR3 spans 15 residues. Germline V gives CDR1 MRHNA, CDR2 SNTAGT. CDR3 region: CASSPTSGGADTQYF. In nucleotides, the CDR3 is TGTGCCAGCAGCCCGACTAGCGGGGGGGCAGATACGCAGTATTTT.

V usage is TRBV4-2 and J usage is TRBJ2-1; D possibly corresponds to TRBD1 (6 bases). V gave up 4 bases and J gave up 0 bases, with 10 bases separating them. The CDR3 sequence is 15 residues long. Germline CDR1 LGHNA, CDR2 YNFKEQ. The CDR3 is CASSLTGSSYNEQFF. The CDR3 nucleotides are TGTGCCAGCAGCCTAACAGGGAGCTCCTACAATGAGCAGTTCTTC.

As DNA, the CDR3 is TGTGCCAGCAGCAGATGCCGGACGGACTATGGCTACACCTTC. Protein sequence: CASSRCRTDYGYTF. The J gene is TRBJ1-2, the V gene TRBV21-1. TRBV21-1 is a pseudogene locus. The CDR3 runs 14 residues.

This sequence joins TRBV11-1 and TRBJ1-6; D gene unclear. V was clipped by 3 bases and J by 5 bases, with 2 bases between them. The CDR3 sequence is 12 residues long. Germline lookup yields CDR1 SGHAT and CDR2 FQDESV (reference sequence). The CDR3 nucleotides read TGTGCCAGCAGCTTCAATAATTCACCCCTCCACTTT. Translating it yields CASSFNNSPLHF.

The chain employs TRBV7-9 and TRBJ2-1; TRBD2 matches at 10 bases. Trimming took 2 bases from V and 7 from J; bases not matched to a gene: 5. This CDR3 has 15 residues. In germline, CDR1 is SEHNR, CDR2 FQNEAQ (reference sequence). This CDR3 reads CASSLNSGRLNEQFF. CDR3 DNA: TGTGCCAGCAGCTTAAATAGCGGGAGGCTAAATGAGCAGTTCTTC.

This clone was seen more than once but under ten times. V and J are TRBV19 and TRBJ2-1; 7 bases agree with TRBD2. The germline V gene encodes CDR1 LNHDA and CDR2 SQIVND (reference sequence). The CDR3 length is 15 residues. V shed 4 bases, J shed 3 bases, and the junction held 6 bases outside the gene matches. The CDR3 region has the DNA TGTGCCAGTAGTAGTGCGGGGGAGATCTACAATGAGCAGTTCTTC. Protein sequence: CASSSAGEIYNEQFF.

V gene TRBV7-8 combines with J gene TRBJ2-5, with TRBD2 as a possible D gene (6 bases). The tail of the sequence fits TRBJ2-7 better, so the J call may be wrong. Germline V lookup: CDR1 SGHVS, CDR2 FQNEAQ. The CDR3 is 15 amino acids. CDR3 coding DNA: TGTGCCAGCAGCTCAGACTTCCTGGGGGGCTACGAGCAGTACTTC. Translation gives CASSSDFLGGYEQYF.